This T cell receptor beta chain derives from a study of T cell responses to AZD1222 COVID-19 vaccine. Points from the study as a whole: Repertoire sampling was restricted to post-peak T cell response timepoints. Females outnumbered males among donors, who were mostly white British; clonal diversity was possibly underestimated. The number of AZD1222 recipients seropositive at baseline was only 5 to 7. Targeting of unmutated variant regions was reportedly seen in nearly half of spike-specific TCRs.

Notes on this clone: No antigen is known for it.

TCRdb keeps only in-frame clones here, not all; method: immunoSEQ multiplex PCR. The sample contains about 160,000 clones, 80% to 90% of which appear only once. The sequence was obtained from an adult in good health. Source: peripheral blood, taken on day 0 of AZD1222 vaccination.

The CDR3 sequence: CASTPAHTNEQFF. CDR3 nucleotides: TGTGCCAGCACCCCTGCCCATACCAATGAGCAGTTCTTC. The chain employs TRBV6-6 and TRBJ2-1, with D hard to call. The CDR3 runs 13 residues. Looked up from germline, CDR1 is MNHNY and CDR2 is SVGAGI (reference sequence). V dropped 7 bases and J dropped 6 bases, with 13 bases sitting between them.